Listed below are T cell receptor beta chains from one sample, sequenced in a study of memory CD4+ T cells and cytomegalovirus serostatus. Sequencing was performed with immunoSEQ multiplex PCR; in TCRdb, only in-frame clones are kept and a portion is missing. The data hold tens of thousands of clones, with 79% observed a single time. Sequencing was carried out using memory CD4+ T cells from blood. The receptors shown here come from an adult in good health and CMV-seronegative. Both conserved end residues are part of each CDR3. The D gene is left open where the match is weak. Part of the rows lack a size; the others show once, few, many or a class for expanded clones.

V	D	size	J	DNA	CDR3
TRBV27	TRBD1	-	TRBJ1-2	TGTGCCAGCAGTACACACACAGGGGACCGTGGCTACACCTTC	CASSTHTGDRGYTF
TRBV7-6	TRBD1	few	TRBJ1-3	TGTGCCAGCAGCTTAGCGGGACAGGACTCTGGAAACACCATATATTTT	CASSLAGQDSGNTIYF
TRBV30	-	-	TRBJ2-6	TGTGCCTGGGTCAAACAGGGTTCGGGCTCTGGGGCCAACGTCCTGACTTTC	CAWVKQGSGSGANVLTF
TRBV5-4	-	-	TRBJ2-1	TGTGCCAGCAGCACTAAAGGCTCCTACAATGAGCAGTTCTTC	CASSTKGSYNEQFF
TRBV29-1	-	once	TRBJ2-3	TGCAGCGTTGATTCCGGAGGGGGCACAGATACGCAGTATTTT	CSVDSGGGTDTQYF
TRBV28	-	-	TRBJ2-7	TGTGCCAGCAGTTTAGCCGGGAGTTTAGACGAGCAGTACTTC	CASSLAGSLDEQYF
TRBV18	TRBD1	-	TRBJ2-3	TGTGCCAGCTCACCCACCGGGACAGGCTTGTGGGATACGCAGTATTTT	CASSPTGTGLWDTQYF
TRBV6-1	-	few	TRBJ1-6	TGTGCCAGCAGCCAATGGGGGTCAGGGGATTCACCCCTCCACTTT	CASSQWGSGDSPLHF
TRBV20-1	-	-	TRBJ1-4	TGCAGTGCTCCCCGGGGGGGAAAACTGTTTTTT	CSAPRGGKLFF
TRBV10-3	-	-	TRBJ2-5	TGTGCCATCAGTCCTGGGGGCGGACAAGAGACCCAGTACTTC	CAISPGGGQETQYF
TRBV7-8	-	-	TRBJ2-7	TGTGCCAGCAGCCAAGGACGGTACGAGCAGTACTTC	CASSQGRYEQYF
TRBV18	-	-	TRBJ2-3	TGTGCCAGCTCAATTGTAACAGATACGCAGTATTTT	CASSIVTDTQYF
TRBV6-5	-	-	TRBJ1-2	TGTGCCAGCACTGATCCCAGCAAAAACTATGGCTACACCTTC	CASTDPSKNYGYTF
TRBV10-3	-	-	TRBJ1-5	TGTGCCACCAAGGGGGGGGTCAATCAGCCCCAGCATTTT	CATKGGVNQPQHF
TRBV2	-	-	TRBJ1-4	TGTGCCCTCGGGGGGGCAACTAATGAAAAACTGTTTTTT	CALGGATNEKLFF
TRBV7-9	TRBD2	once	TRBJ2-7	TGTGCCAGCAGCCAAAGGGACGGGAGGGAGCAGTACTTC	CASSQRDGREQYF
TRBV18	-	-	TRBJ2-7	TGTGCCAGCTCACCACCAGGAGCAAACGAGCAGTACTTC	CASSPPGANEQYF
TRBV7-9	-	-	TRBJ2-6	TGTGCCAGCAGCATAACAAATCCTGGGGCCAACGTCCTGACTTTC	CASSITNPGANVLTF
TRBV5-8	TRBD1	-	TRBJ1-1	TGTGCCAGCAGCTTACAGGGGACTGAAGCTTTCTTT	CASSLQGTEAFF
TRBV12-5	TRBD2	-	TRBJ2-1	TGTGCTAGTGGTTTGGTACTCACTAGCGGGACGTACAATGAGCAGTTCTTC	CASGLVLTSGTYNEQFF
TRBV5-1	-	once	TRBJ2-7	TGCGCCAGCAGCCCCGGGACACCTTCCTACGAGCAGTACTTC	CASSPGTPSYEQYF
TRBV10-3	TRBD1	-	TRBJ1-2	TGTGCCATCAGTGAGTTGACAGGGGAAGTTGGCTACACCTTC	CAISELTGEVGYTF
TRBV18	-	few	TRBJ2-5	TGTGCCAGCTCACCACCGGGTATTCAAGAGACCCAGTACTTC	CASSPPGIQETQYF